The rows below give T cell receptor beta chains drawn from one sample of a study of blood T cell repertoires in COVID-19. Only in-frame clones appear in the TCRdb table, and some are missing; sequencing was by immunoSEQ multiplex PCR. The sample shows 200,000 to 250,000 clones, 85% to 95% of them seen only once. Sequenced: PBMCs or T cells enriched from blood (not recorded which). The source is a woman under 30 who had recovered from COVID-19. CDR3s include the opening cysteine and the closing phenylalanine or tryptophan. The order of the fields is clone size, D gene, J gene, V gene, CDR3 protein, CDR3 DNA. The D gene is left open where the match is weak. Where a row states a size, it is once, few, many or the class of an expanded clone; other rows omit it.

once	.	TRBJ1-5	TRBV3-1/TRBV3-2	CASSQDHTGPVNQPQHF	TGTGCCAGCAGCCAAGATCATACAGGGCCAGTTAATCAGCCCCAGCATTTT
.	TRBD1	TRBJ1-2	TRBV7-9	CASSLVGQSDGYTF	TGTGCCAGCAGCTTAGTGGGACAGAGTGACGGCTACACCTTC
.	.	TRBJ2-1	TRBV5-6	CASSLVRLGSGFDEQFF	TGTGCCAGCAGCTTGGTCCGGCTGGGTTCGGGGTTTGATGAGCAGTTCTTC
.	.	TRBJ1-2	TRBV25-1	CASSDTGYGYTF	TGTGCCAGCAGTGATACAGGCTATGGCTACACCTTC
.	TRBD1	TRBJ1-3	TRBV28	CASRPGTGGYTIYF	TGTGCCAGCAGACCAGGGACAGGCGGATACACCATATATTTT
.	TRBD2	TRBJ2-1	TRBV2	CASSPSPSGGYEQFF	TGTGCCAGCAGCCCCTCCCCTAGCGGAGGGTATGAGCAGTTCTTC
.	.	TRBJ1-1	TRBV5-4	CASSTQGRGPEAFF	TGTGCCAGCAGCACACAAGGCAGGGGCCCTGAAGCTTTCTTT
.	.	TRBJ1-4	TRBV18	CASSPTQGTNEKLFF	TGTGCCAGCTCACCAACGCAGGGGACTAATGAAAAACTGTTTTTT
once	.	TRBJ2-3	TRBV7-2	CASSPRGGDTQYF	TGTGCCAGCAGCCCTAGGGGGGGAGATACGCAGTATTTT
.	TRBD1	TRBJ1-2	TRBV28	CASRSGTGPRRNYGYTF	TGTGCCAGCAGGTCCGGGACAGGCCCCCGGAGGAACTATGGCTACACCTTC
.	.	TRBJ1-1	TRBV19	CAKSTGLYNTEAFF	TGTGCCAAATCGACGGGACTCTACAACACTGAAGCTTTCTTT
.	TRBD1	TRBJ2-5	TRBV5-1	CASSLATGGFQETQYF	TGCGCCAGCAGCTTGGCGACAGGGGGGTTCCAAGAGACCCAGTACTTC
.	TRBD2	TRBJ2-3	TRBV2	CASSELLAETDTQYF	TGTGCCAGCAGTGAGCTACTAGCGGAAACAGATACGCAGTATTTT
.	.	TRBJ2-2	TRBV19	CASSMESVTGELFF	TGTGCCAGTAGTATGGAGAGCGTCACCGGGGAGCTGTTTTTT
.	.	TRBJ1-1	TRBV5-5	CASSLGVVGADTEAFF	TGTGCCAGCAGCCTCGGGGTAGTGGGGGCTGACACTGAAGCTTTCTTT
.	.	TRBJ1-6	TRBV6-5	CASSSTGSPLHF	TGTGCCAGCAGTTCGACAGGTTCACCCCTCCACTTT
.	.	TRBJ1-1	TRBV27	CASRPGSLNTEAFF	TGTGCCAGCAGACCAGGGTCCCTGAACACTGAAGCTTTCTTT
.	.	TRBJ1-6	TRBV4-3	CASSPVEPGNPSPLHF	TGCGCCAGCAGCCCCGTTGAGCCAGGCAACCCCTCACCCCTCCACTTT
.	TRBD1	TRBJ2-7	TRBV7-9	CASSTSGTGGAIYEQYF	TGTGCCAGCAGCACCTCGGGGACAGGGGGCGCGATTTACGAGCAGTACTTC
.	.	TRBJ1-5	TRBV2	CASSLDGLGGNQPQHF	TGTGCCAGCAGCTTAGACGGCCTCGGGGGCAATCAGCCCCAGCATTTT
.	.	TRBJ2-5	TRBV20-1	CSVPRETQYF	TGCAGTGTTCCCCGAGAGACCCAGTACTTC
few	TRBD1	TRBJ1-6	TRBV5-6	CASSFSDRGSPLHF	TGTGCCAGCAGCTTTTCGGACAGGGGATCACCCCTCCACTTT
.	.	TRBJ2-7	TRBV28	CASRMNRALGGERYF	TGTGCCAGCAGGATGAACAGGGCTCTTGGGGGTGAGAGGTACTTC
.	.	TRBJ2-6	TRBV9	CASSRSGANVLTF	TGTGCCAGCAGTCGCTCTGGGGCCAACGTCCTGACTTTC
.	TRBD1	TRBJ1-3	TRBV13	CASSFRTGSGGNTIYF	TGTGCCAGCAGCTTCAGGACAGGGTCTGGTGGAAACACCATATATTTT
.	TRBD2	TRBJ2-2	TRBV3-1/TRBV3-2	CASMAGGSGELFF	TGTGCCAGCATGGCGGGAGGTTCCGGGGAGCTGTTTTTT
.	.	TRBJ1-6	TRBV5-1	CASSLDLVGVGNSPLHF	TGCGCCAGCAGCTTGGACTTGGTAGGGGTTGGTAATTCACCCCTCCACTTT
.	.	TRBJ2-1	TRBV11-2	CASRSEWVAGNEQFF	TGTGCCAGCAGGTCCGAATGGGTTGCAGGTAATGAGCAGTTCTTC
.	.	TRBJ1-5	TRBV19	CASSIVSGDQPQHF	TGTGCCAGTAGTATAGTCTCAGGCGATCAGCCCCAGCATTTT
.	.	TRBJ1-5	TRBV4-2	CASSQDIGGGQPQHF	TGTGCCAGCAGCCAAGATATCGGGGGGGGTCAGCCCCAGCATTTT
.	.	TRBJ1-1	TRBV5-1	CARPGTEAFF	TGCGCCAGGCCGGGCACTGAAGCTTTCTTT
.	TRBD1	TRBJ1-6	TRBV7-9	CASSSPDRGFNSPLHF	TGTGCCAGCAGCTCACCGGACAGGGGGTTTAATTCACCCCTCCACTTT
.	.	TRBJ1-2	TRBV10-3	CAISESPGSGYTF	TGTGCCATCAGTGAGTCTCCGGGATCTGGCTACACCTTC
.	.	TRBJ2-3	TRBV7-3	CASSSGTVQSADTQYF	TGTGCCAGCAGCTCGGGGACTGTCCAGAGTGCAGATACGCAGTATTTT
.	.	TRBJ2-2	TRBV7-3	CASSRTSSGELFF	TGTGCCAGCAGCCGTACTTCGTCCGGGGAGCTGTTTTTT
.	.	TRBJ2-7	TRBV5-5	CASTLGRGDLPYEQYF	TGTGCCAGCACCCTGGGGCGGGGTGACCTCCCCTACGAGCAGTACTTC
.	.	TRBJ1-4	TRBV5-1	CASSLDITRTATNEKLFF	TGCGCCAGCAGCTTGGATATCACCCGAACGGCAACTAATGAAAAACTGTTTTTT
.	.	TRBJ1-6	TRBV3-1/TRBV3-2	CASSQAGFDVSPLHF	TGTGCCAGCAGCCAAGCAGGATTTGATGTCTCACCCCTCCACTTT
.	.	TRBJ1-6	TRBV11-2	CASSFSSPFRGSNSPLHF	TGTGCCAGCAGCTTCTCTAGCCCCTTTAGAGGGTCTAATTCACCCCTCCACTTT
.	.	TRBJ2-2	TRBV19	CASSIGMNTGELFF	TGTGCCAGTAGTATAGGTATGAACACCGGGGAGCTGTTTTTT
.	.	TRBJ1-1	TRBV5-5	CASSFDRGIFDTEAFF	TGTGCCAGCAGCTTTGACCGGGGGATTTTCGACACTGAAGCTTTCTTT
few	.	TRBJ1-5	TRBV3-1/TRBV3-2	CASSQEPGVGQPQHF	TGTGCCAGCAGCCAAGAGCCAGGGGTCGGTCAGCCCCAGCATTTT
.	.	TRBJ1-5	TRBV15	CATSRGASNQPQHF	TGTGCCACCAGCAGAGGCGCTTCTAATCAGCCCCAGCATTTT
.	TRBD1	TRBJ1-6	TRBV27	CASSSRTGHNSPLHF	TGTGCCAGCAGTTCACGGACAGGGCATAATTCACCCCTCCACTTT
.	TRBD1	TRBJ1-2	TRBV12-3/TRBV12-4	CASSLGGGDGYTF	TGTGCCAGCAGTCTAGGGGGCGGAGATGGCTACACCTTC
.	.	TRBJ1-3	TRBV19	CASSVRSPGNTIYF	TGTGCCAGTAGTGTCCGGTCCCCCGGAAACACCATATATTTT
once	.	TRBJ1-1	TRBV10-3	CAISELGGDTEAFF	TGTGCCATCAGTGAGTTAGGCGGGGACACTGAAGCTTTCTTT
.	TRBD1	TRBJ2-1	TRBV6-2/TRBV6-3	CASSPSPPSDREQFF	TGTGCCAGCAGCCCCTCTCCTCCTTCGGACAGGGAGCAGTTCTTC